The rows below give T cell receptor beta chains drawn from one sample of a study of T cells in localized non-small cell lung cancer. The data were produced by immunoSEQ multiplex PCR, yet TCRdb's version contains in-frame clones alone and is incomplete. This table has about 46,000 clones, around 81% appearing once. Sequencing used peripheral blood mononuclear cells, obtained before any cancer treatment. All receptors derive from a man between 40 and 69 years old with stage III lung adenocarcinoma. CDR3s include the opening cysteine and the closing phenylalanine or tryptophan. The listing skips clone size in some rows; elsewhere it reads once, few, many or a size class.

J gene,V gene,clone size,CDR3 protein
TRBJ1-5,TRBV5-4,many,CASSPDRNQPQHF
TRBJ2-2,TRBV6-5,.,CATPKAVSTGELFF
TRBJ1-3,TRBV5-1,.,CASSWGTAGNTIYF
TRBJ2-3,TRBV19,.,CASSGGLAGGPSTQYF
TRBJ2-1,TRBV19,few,CASGPIRHNEQFF
TRBJ2-2,TRBV5-1,.,CASSFLDRGSAGELFF
TRBJ2-1,TRBV29-1,once,CSASNFDEQFF
TRBJ2-3,TRBV21-1,.,CASSEEAASTDTQYF
TRBJ2-5,TRBV5-3,.,CASSLGVGSETQYF
TRBJ2-3,TRBV29-1,.,CSTEKAGGRTYTQYF
TRBJ1-5,TRBV2,.,CASSVQGSNQPQHF
TRBJ2-1,TRBV6-6,.,CASSYIGSEGQQFF
TRBJ1-2,TRBV6-5,.,CASSYSPANYGYTF
TRBJ2-5,TRBV6-6,.,CASGPGSETQYF
TRBJ2-1,TRBV19,.,CASSDRQGQGRYNEQFF
TRBJ2-3,TRBV5-4,.,CASSLDSASTDTQYF
TRBJ2-7,TRBV6-1,.,CASSERTGEPYEQYF
TRBJ2-7,TRBV7-2,.,CASSLVGDKGYEQYF